What follows describes a single T cell receptor beta chain. Only in-frame clones appear in the TCRdb table, and some are missing; sequencing was by immunoSEQ multiplex PCR. The repertoire has some 250,000 clones, approximately 85% of them found once; the top ten carry around 2%. Participants came from roughly 23 US areas, aged about 18 to 95 years. Cohorts were assigned according to the clinical history that participants reported. Symptom resolution, clearance, or two negative PCRs marked the recovered donors of Cohort 3. V was clipped by 4 bases and J by 4 bases, with 9 bases between them. This CDR3 spans 13 amino acids. Germline V lookup: CDR1 SEHNR, CDR2 FQNEAQ (reference sequence). These data are taken from a study of blood T cell repertoires in COVID-19.

The rearrangement uses TRBV7-9 and TRBJ2-3; perhaps TRBD2 as D (6 bases). The sequenced sample consisted of PBMCs or T cells enriched from blood (not recorded which). This clonotype was sampled from a woman in her fifties or sixties who had recovered from COVID-19. CDR3 loop: CASSYTSSDTQYF. CDR3 sequence (DNA): TGTGCCAGCAGCTATACTAGCTCAGATACGCAGTATTTT.